What follows is one TCR beta chain and its context. Trimming left V 0 bases short and J 4 bases short, with 23 bases between. CDR3 size: 19 residues. This entry comes from a study of blood T cell repertoires in COVID-19. Study background: PBMCs, B-cell-depleted T cells, or T cells were the source of the cDNA or gDNA that made up the material.

In the original analysis: Amplification of reference gene primers was used by the study to estimate nucleated cell counts. Clones were sequenced by immunoSEQ multiplex PCR, and TCRdb holds only the in-frame ones, with some missing. The V and J calls and clone size come from that table; D and trimming were worked out from the DNA. The sample records 150,000 to 200,000 clones, around four fifths being singletons. This TCR was sampled from a woman of 80 years or more with active or convalescent COVID-19. Sequenced: peripheral blood. This sequence joins TRBV23-1 and TRBJ2-3, with TRBD2 as a possible D gene (6 bases). TRBV23-1 belongs to the ORF category, with a function that is uncertain. CDR3 in DNA: TGCGCCAGCAGTCAATCGCCCCCTGGTTGCGCGGGGATTCCAGATACGCAGTATTTT. Its translation: CASSQSPPGCAGIPDTQYF.